The clone carrying this T cell receptor (beta chain) was picked up many times. The source of the sample is a study of early T cells in non-severe SARS-CoV-2 infection. Whole-study context: Bulk RNA from unsorted whole blood was sequenced; chains were unpaired.

The germline V gene has CDR1 SGHTA and CDR2 FQGTGA. V trimming: 5 bases; J trimming: 4 bases; junction bases outside the gene matches: 3. The CDR3 consists of 14 residues. TCRdb analysed the 5' RACE reads with MiXCR anew, one entry per CDR3 protein. In the table there are about 83,000 distinct CDR3 sequences, more than 9% of which are singletons. The TCR sequence derives from an adult who was a healthcare worker with PCR-confirmed SARS-CoV-2 infection or an uninfected control (not recorded which). The rearrangement joins TRBV7-3 to TRBJ2-3; 10 bases agree with TRBD1. Input material: whole blood. CDR3 DNA sequence: TGTGCCAGCAGCCCGGACAGGGGGTCAGATACGCAGTATTTT. Protein: CASSPDRGSDTQYF.